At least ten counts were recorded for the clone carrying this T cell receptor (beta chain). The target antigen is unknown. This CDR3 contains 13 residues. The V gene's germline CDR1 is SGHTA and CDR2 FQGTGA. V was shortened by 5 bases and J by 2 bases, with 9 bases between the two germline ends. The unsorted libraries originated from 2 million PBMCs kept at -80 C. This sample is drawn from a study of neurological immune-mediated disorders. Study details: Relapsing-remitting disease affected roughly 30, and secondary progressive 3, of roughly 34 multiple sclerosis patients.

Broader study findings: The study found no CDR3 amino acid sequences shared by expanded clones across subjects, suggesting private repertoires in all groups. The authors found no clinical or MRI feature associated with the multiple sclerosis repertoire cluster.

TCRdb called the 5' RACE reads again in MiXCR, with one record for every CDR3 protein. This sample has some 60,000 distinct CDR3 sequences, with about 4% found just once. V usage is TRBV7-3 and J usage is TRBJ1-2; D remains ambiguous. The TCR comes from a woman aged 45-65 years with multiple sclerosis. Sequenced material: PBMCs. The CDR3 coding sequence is TGTGCCAGCAGCCCTGACAAGAACTATGGCTACACCTTC. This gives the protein CASSPDKNYGYTF.